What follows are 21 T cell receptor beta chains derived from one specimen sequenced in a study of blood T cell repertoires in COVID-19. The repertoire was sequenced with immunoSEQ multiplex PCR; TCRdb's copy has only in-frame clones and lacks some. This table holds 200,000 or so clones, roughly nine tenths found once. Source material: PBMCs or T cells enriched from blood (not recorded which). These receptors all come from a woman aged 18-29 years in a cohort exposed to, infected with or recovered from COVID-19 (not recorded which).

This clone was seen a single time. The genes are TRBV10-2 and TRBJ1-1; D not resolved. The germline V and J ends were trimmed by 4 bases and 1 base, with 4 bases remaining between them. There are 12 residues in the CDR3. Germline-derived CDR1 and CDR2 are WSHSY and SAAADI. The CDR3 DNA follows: TGCGCCAGCAGTGGGCAGAACACTGAAGCTTTCTTT. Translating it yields CASSGQNTEAFF.

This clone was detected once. The CDR3 DNA reads as TGCGCCAGCAGCTCTGACGTCTCTAGGGGCTATAATTCACCCCTCCACTTT. Its translation: CASSSDVSRGYNSPLHF. The V call is TRBV5-1, the J call TRBJ1-6; D is possibly TRBD1 (5 bases). V was clipped by 3 bases and J by 3 bases, with 16 bases between them. The CDR3 has 17 amino acids. Germline V CDR1 and CDR2: SGHRS, YFSETQ.

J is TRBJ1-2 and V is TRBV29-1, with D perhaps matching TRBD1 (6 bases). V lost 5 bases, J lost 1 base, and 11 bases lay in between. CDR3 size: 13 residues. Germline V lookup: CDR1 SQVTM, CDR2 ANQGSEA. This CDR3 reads CSVTGYDNYGYTF. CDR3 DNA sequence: TGCAGCGTTACAGGGTACGATAACTATGGCTACACCTTC.

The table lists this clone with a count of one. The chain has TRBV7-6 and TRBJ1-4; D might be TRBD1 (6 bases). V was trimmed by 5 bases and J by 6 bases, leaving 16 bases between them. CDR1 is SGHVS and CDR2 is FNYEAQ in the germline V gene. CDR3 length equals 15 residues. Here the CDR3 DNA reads TGTGCCAGCAGCCTCGAACCGGGACACGATGAAAAACTGTTTTTT. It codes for CASSLEPGHDEKLFF.

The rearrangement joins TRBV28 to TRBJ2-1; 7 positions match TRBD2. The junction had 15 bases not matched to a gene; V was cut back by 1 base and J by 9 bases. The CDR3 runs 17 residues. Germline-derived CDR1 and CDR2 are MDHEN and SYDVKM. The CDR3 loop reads CASSLFPPSRGFTEQFF. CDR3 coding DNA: TGTGCCAGCAGTTTATTCCCCCCATCGCGGGGGTTCACTGAGCAGTTCTTC.

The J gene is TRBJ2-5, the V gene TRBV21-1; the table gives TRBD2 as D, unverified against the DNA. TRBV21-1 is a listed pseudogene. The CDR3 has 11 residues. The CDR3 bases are TGTGCCAGCAGCCCCGGGGAGACCCAGTACTTC. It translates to CASSPGETQYF.

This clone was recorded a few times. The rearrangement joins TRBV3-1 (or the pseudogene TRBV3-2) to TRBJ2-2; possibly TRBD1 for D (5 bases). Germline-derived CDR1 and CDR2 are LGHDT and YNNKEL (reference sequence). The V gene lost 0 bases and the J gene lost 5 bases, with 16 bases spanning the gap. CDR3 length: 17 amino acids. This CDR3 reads CASSQDKGAKGTGELFF. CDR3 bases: TGTGCCAGCAGCCAAGATAAAGGGGCTAAGGGGACCGGGGAGCTGTTTTTT.

CDR3 sequence: CASSFGTNYGYTF. Written as DNA, the CDR3 is TGTGCCAGCAGCTTCGGGACTAACTATGGCTACACCTTC. The gene calls are TRBV11-3 and TRBJ1-2; D is undetermined. Per germline, CDR1 SGHNT and CDR2 YENEEA. The CDR3 spans 13 residues. The V end lost 3 bases, the J end lost 0 bases, and 5 bases lay between the germline ends. Using reference TRBV11-3 and TRBJ1-2 for the parts outside the CDR3, the full variable domain is EAGVVQSPRYKIIEKKQPVAFWCNPISGHNTLYWYLQNLGQGPELLIRYENEEAVDDSQLPKDRFSAERLKGVDSTLKIQPAELGDSAVYLCASSFGTNYGYTFGSGTRLTVV.

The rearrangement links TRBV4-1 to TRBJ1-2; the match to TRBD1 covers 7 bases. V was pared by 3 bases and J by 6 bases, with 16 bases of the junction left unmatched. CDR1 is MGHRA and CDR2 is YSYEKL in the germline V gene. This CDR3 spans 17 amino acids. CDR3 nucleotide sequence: TGCGCCAGCAGCCATGATCGCCCGGGACAGTCGAGGGATGGCTACACCTTC. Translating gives CASSHDRPGQSRDGYTF.

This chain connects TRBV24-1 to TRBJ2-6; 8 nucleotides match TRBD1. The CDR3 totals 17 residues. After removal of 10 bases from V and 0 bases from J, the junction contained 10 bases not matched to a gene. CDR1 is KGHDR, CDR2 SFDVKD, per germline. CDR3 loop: CATTAGQASSGANVLTF. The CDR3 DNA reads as TGTGCCACTACTGCGGGACAGGCTAGCTCTGGGGCCAACGTCCTGACTTTC.

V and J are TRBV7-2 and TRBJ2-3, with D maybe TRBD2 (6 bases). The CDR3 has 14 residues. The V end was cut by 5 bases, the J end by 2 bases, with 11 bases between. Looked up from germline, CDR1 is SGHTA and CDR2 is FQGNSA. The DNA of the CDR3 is TGTGCCAGCAGCCCAGGACTATCCACAGATACGCAGTATTTT. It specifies CASSPGLSTDTQYF.

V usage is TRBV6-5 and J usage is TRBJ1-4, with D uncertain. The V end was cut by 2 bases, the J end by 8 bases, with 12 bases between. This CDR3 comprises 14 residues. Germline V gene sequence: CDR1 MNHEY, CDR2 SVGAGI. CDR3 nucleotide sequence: TGTGCCAGCAGTTACGCGGCACTCCCGGAAAAACTGTTTTTT. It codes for CASSYAALPEKLFF.

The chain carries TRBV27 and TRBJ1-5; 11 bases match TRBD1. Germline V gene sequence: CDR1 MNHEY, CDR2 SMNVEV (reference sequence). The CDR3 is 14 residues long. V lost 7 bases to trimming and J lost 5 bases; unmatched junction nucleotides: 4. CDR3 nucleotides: TGTGCCAGCACCCGGACAGGGGGCCATCAGCCCCAGCATTTT. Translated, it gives CASTRTGGHQPQHF.

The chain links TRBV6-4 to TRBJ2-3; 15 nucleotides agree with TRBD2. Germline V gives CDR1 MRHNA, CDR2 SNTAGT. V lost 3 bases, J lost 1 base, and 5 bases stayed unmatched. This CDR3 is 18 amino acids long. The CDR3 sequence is CASSEGLAGGFGTDTQYF. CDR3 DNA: TGTGCCAGCAGTGAGGGACTAGCGGGAGGATTCGGCACAGATACGCAGTATTTT.

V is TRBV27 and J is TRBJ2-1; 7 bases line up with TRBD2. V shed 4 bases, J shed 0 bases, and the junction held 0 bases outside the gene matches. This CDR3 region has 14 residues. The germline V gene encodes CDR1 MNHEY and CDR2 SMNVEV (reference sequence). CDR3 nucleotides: TGTGCCAGCAGTTGGGGGGGCTCCTACAATGAGCAGTTCTTC. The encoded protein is CASSWGGSYNEQFF.

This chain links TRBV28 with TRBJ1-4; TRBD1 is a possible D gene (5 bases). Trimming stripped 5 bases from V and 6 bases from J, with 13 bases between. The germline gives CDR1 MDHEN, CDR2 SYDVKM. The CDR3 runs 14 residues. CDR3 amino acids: CASSPGRVDEKLFF. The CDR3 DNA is TGTGCCAGCAGTCCAGGGAGGGTGGATGAAAAACTGTTTTTT.

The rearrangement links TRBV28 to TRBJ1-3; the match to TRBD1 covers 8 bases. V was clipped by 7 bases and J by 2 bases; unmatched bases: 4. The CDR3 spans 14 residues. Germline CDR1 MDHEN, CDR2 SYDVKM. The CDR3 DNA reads TGTGCCAGCACATGGACAGGGACTGGAAACACCATATATTTT. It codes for CASTWTGTGNTIYF.

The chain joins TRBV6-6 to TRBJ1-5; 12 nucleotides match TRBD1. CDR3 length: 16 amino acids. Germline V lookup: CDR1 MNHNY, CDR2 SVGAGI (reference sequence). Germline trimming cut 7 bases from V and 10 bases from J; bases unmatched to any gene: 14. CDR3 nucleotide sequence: TGTGCCAGCACCTATAAATCCGGGACAGGGGGCGACCCCCAGCATTTT. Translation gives CASTYKSGTGGDPQHF.

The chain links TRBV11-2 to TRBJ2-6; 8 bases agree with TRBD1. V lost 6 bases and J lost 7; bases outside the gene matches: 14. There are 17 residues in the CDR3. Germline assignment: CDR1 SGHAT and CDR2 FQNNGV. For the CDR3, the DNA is TGTGCCAGCAGATTCGGACAGGGACAATACAAAGCCAACGTCCTGACTTTC. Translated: CASRFGQGQYKANVLTF. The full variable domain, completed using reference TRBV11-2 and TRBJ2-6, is EAGVAQSPRYKIIEKRQSVAFWCNPISGHATLYWYQQILGQGPKLLIQFQNNGVVDDSQLPKDRFSAERLKGVDSTLKIQPAKLEDSAVYLCASRFGQGQYKANVLTFGAGSRLTVL.

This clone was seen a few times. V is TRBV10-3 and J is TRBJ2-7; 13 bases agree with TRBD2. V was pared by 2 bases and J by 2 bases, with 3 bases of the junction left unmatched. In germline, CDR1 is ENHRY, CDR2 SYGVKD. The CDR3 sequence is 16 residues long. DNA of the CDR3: TGTGCCATCAGTGAGCGAGGGACTAGCGGGGCCTACGAGCAGTACTTC. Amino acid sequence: CAISERGTSGAYEQYF.

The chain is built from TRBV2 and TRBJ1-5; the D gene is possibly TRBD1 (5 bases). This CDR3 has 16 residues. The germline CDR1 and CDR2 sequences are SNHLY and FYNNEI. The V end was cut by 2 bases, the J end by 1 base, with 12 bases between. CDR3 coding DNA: TGTGCCAGCAGTGAAAGGTGGGGGGGAAGCAATCAGCCCCAGCATTTT. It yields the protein CASSERWGGSNQPQHF.